This passage covers 18 T cell receptor beta chains from one sample sequenced in a study of T cell repertoires in cytomegalovirus infection (dated by TCRdb to the late 2010s). Sequencing was performed on an Illumina HiSeq 1500. TCRdb passed the public sequencing reads through fastp at Q25 and MiXCR, retaining productive beta sequences. CDR3 protein sequences are deduplicated, and each keeps its most common genes and DNA. The sample includes fewer than 200,000 distinct CDR3 sequences, with approximately 19% observed a single time. About 3% of the sample is held by the ten biggest clonotypes. The sequenced sample was PBMCs. These receptors were collected from a human donor in good health (CMV status not recorded). Some clones in this sample may be carry-over from other donors' samples.

The chain is built from TRBV25-1 and TRBJ2-5; D is possibly TRBD2 (7 bases). This CDR3 is built from 16 residues. Germline V gene data show CDR1 as MGHDK and CDR2 as SYGVNS. Trimming pared 2 bases from V and 5 bases from J, leaving 18 bases between. The CDR3 nucleotides are TGTGCCAGCAGTGAAGGTTTGGGAGGGGGACGGGAGACCCAGTACTTC. This translates into CASSEGLGGGRETQYF.

This clonotype was recorded a few times. The J gene is TRBJ2-3, the V gene TRBV14; D may be TRBD2 (5 bases). The length of the CDR3 is 16 residues. Trimming took 1 base from V and 0 from J, leaving 11 bases between them. Germline loops: CDR1 SGHDN, CDR2 FVKESK. CDR3 coding DNA: TGTGCCAGCAGCCAAGTAGAAGTAGCGAGCACAGATACGCAGTATTTT. Protein sequence: CASSQVEVASTDTQYF.

The chain carries TRBV6-2 or TRBV6-3 and TRBJ1-1; 9 bases are shared with TRBD1. From germline, CDR1 is MNHEY and CDR2 SVGEGT. V lost 4 bases to trimming and J lost 5 bases; unmatched junction nucleotides: 5. The CDR3 contains 14 residues. The CDR3 region has the DNA TGTGCCAGCAGTTTGACAGGGGGACGTACTGAAGCTTTCTTT. Amino acid sequence: CASSLTGGRTEAFF.

The CDR3 is CAWSVWGERTEAFF. Written as DNA, the CDR3 is TGTGCCTGGAGTGTATGGGGAGAGAGGACTGAAGCTTTCTTT. V and J are TRBV30 and TRBJ1-1; D is unclear. This CDR3 is 14 amino acids long. Trimming removed 0 bases at V and 5 bases at J, with 13 bases between. CDR1 and CDR2 (germline): GTSNPN, SVGIG (reference sequence).

About this clonotype itself: This may arise from a read error, as a much more abundant clone is one base away. V usage is TRBV7-2 and J usage is TRBJ2-2, with D perhaps matching TRBD1 (7 bases). This CDR3 spans 15 amino acids. Germline V gives CDR1 SGHTA, CDR2 FQGNSA. Trimming pared 5 bases from V and 6 bases from J, leaving 16 bases between. The CDR3 nucleotides read TGTGCCAGCAGCCCTAGGAGGGACAGACCCGGGGAGCTGTTTTTT. Translating it yields CASSPRRDRPGELFF.

This clonotype was detected ten times or more. The genes are TRBV6-2 or TRBV6-3 and TRBJ2-3; perhaps TRBD2 as D (7 bases). Trimming left V 6 bases short and J 1 base short, with 14 bases between. This CDR3 comprises 15 residues. CDR1 is MNHEY and CDR2 is SVGEGT in the germline V gene. This CDR3 reads CASRPRGAGTDTQYF. CDR3 DNA: TGTGCCAGCAGGCCACGGGGGGCCGGCACAGATACGCAGTATTTT.

The chain employs TRBV7-9 and TRBJ1-2; TRBD1 matches 7 bases. There are 15 residues in the CDR3. Germline V gives CDR1 SEHNR, CDR2 FQNEAQ (reference sequence). J gave up 5 bases and V 4 bases, and 10 bases lay outside the gene matches. The CDR3 loop reads CASSSRTGSPYGYTF. CDR3 in DNA: TGTGCCAGCAGCTCTAGGACAGGATCTCCTTATGGCTACACCTTC.

This sequence joins TRBV4-3 and TRBJ1-2; 8 nucleotides line up with TRBD1. Per germline, CDR1 LGHNA and CDR2 YSLEER. Losses at the gene ends were 3 bases for V and 6 bases for J; bases not matched to a gene: 9. This CDR3 spans 15 amino acids. As DNA, the CDR3 is TGCGCCAGCAGCCAGCTAAGCGGACAGGGAGATGGCTACACCTTC. This translates into CASSQLSGQGDGYTF.

In this sample, this clonotype turned up a few times. The CDR3 region is CASSLAPGQGQSKNIQYF. DNA of the CDR3: TGCGCCAGCAGCCTGGCTCCGGGACAGGGCCAATCCAAAAACATTCAGTACTTC. The chain is built from TRBV4-3 and TRBJ2-4; 9 bases match TRBD1. Germline V gene lookup returns CDR1 LGHNA and CDR2 YSLEER. V lost 4 bases and J lost 2; bases outside the gene matches: 12. This CDR3 has 18 residues.

The chain uses TRBV19 and TRBJ2-1; TRBD2 matches 13 bases. This CDR3 has 16 residues. The germline V gene has CDR1 LNHDA and CDR2 SQIVND (reference sequence). V was pared by 4 bases and J by 0 bases, with 0 bases of the junction left unmatched. CDR3 DNA sequence: TGTGCCAGTAGTAGGACTAGCGGGAGCTCCTACAATGAGCAGTTCTTC. It specifies CASSRTSGSSYNEQFF. The full variable domain, rest sourced from reference TRBV19 and TRBJ2-1, is DGGITQSPKYLFRKEGQNVTLSCEQNLNHDAMYWYRQDPGQGLRLIYYSQIVNDFQKGDIAEGYSVSREKKESFPLTVTSAQKNPTAFYLCASSRTSGSSYNEQFFGPGTRLTVL.

This clonotype was seen ten or more times. This chain links TRBV12-3 or TRBV12-4 with TRBJ2-3; tentatively, D is TRBD1 (5 bases). Trimming shortened V by 3 bases and J by 1 base, and 17 bases separated the two germline ends. CDR3 length: 17 amino acids. The CDR3: CASSFLQLWGRTDTQYF. DNA for the CDR3: TGTGCCAGCAGTTTCCTCCAGTTATGGGGCCGCACAGATACGCAGTATTTT.

This clonotype was seen a few times. The chain recombines TRBV6-2 or TRBV6-3 with TRBJ1-1; weak D call: TRBD1 (5 bases). Trimming removed 8 bases at V and 8 bases at J, with 12 bases between. The CDR3 runs 11 residues. The germline V gene encodes CDR1 MNHEY and CDR2 SVGEGT. The CDR3 reads CASGGGGEAFF. For the CDR3, the DNA is TGTGCCAGCGGGGGTGGAGGGGAAGCTTTCTTT.

This clonotype was counted a few times. This rearrangement joins TRBV2 to TRBJ2-4, with TRBD2 matching over 7 bases. Germline CDR1 is SNHLY and CDR2 is FYNNEI. Unmatched junction bases numbered 9, after V lost 4 bases and J lost 3 bases. The CDR3 totals 16 residues. CDR3 protein: CASSGWGGADKNIQYF. Here the CDR3 DNA reads TGTGCCAGCAGTGGATGGGGAGGGGCGGACAAAAACATTCAGTACTTC.

The gene calls are TRBV6-1 and TRBJ2-5, with TRBD1 matching over 9 bases. CDR3 length equals 15 residues. The V and J ends lost 6 bases and 5 bases, in that order; junction bases with no gene match: 10. Germline assignment: CDR1 MNHNS and CDR2 SASEGT. This CDR3 reads CASRVAGTGRETQYF. CDR3 bases: TGTGCCAGCAGGGTGGCCGGGACAGGGAGGGAGACCCAGTACTTC.

The rearrangement joins TRBV11-3 to TRBJ2-1, with 7 bases that match TRBD2. Germline V lookup: CDR1 SGHNT, CDR2 YENEEA. Trimming removed 0 bases from V and 0 bases from J; junction bases left unmatched: 8. The CDR3 covers 18 residues. CDR3 coding DNA: TGTGCCAGCAGCTTAGAGGCGCTGCGGGAGAGCTCCTACAATGAGCAGTTCTTC. Its protein is CASSLEALRESSYNEQFF. The full variable domain, rest sourced from reference TRBV11-3 and TRBJ2-1, is EAGVVQSPRYKIIEKKQPVAFWCNPISGHNTLYWYLQNLGQGPELLIRYENEEAVDDSQLPKDRFSAERLKGVDSTLKIQPAELGDSAVYLCASSLEALRESSYNEQFFGPGTRLTVL.

This clonotype has only a few counts. The chain has TRBV20-1 and TRBJ2-3, with a possible D match to TRBD2 (6 bases). The CDR3 contains 16 residues. The ends were cut back, 3 bases at V and 2 bases at J, with 18 bases in the middle. Per the germline V gene, CDR1 is DFQATT and CDR2 is SNEGSKA (reference sequence). The chain's CDR3 is CSASRGMGGVTDTQYF. The CDR3 DNA reads as TGCAGTGCTAGTAGAGGGATGGGAGGCGTCACAGATACGCAGTATTTT.

This clonotype has more than one count but fewer than ten. The CDR3 reads CASTKDGYNSPLHF. The CDR3 nucleotides read TGTGCCAGCACTAAGGACGGGTATAATTCACCCCTCCACTTT. The genes are TRBV6-6 and TRBJ1-6; D is ambiguous. Trimming cost V 7 bases and J 4 bases, with 11 bases left between them. The CDR3 runs to 14 residues. In germline, CDR1 is MNHNY, CDR2 SVGAGI (reference sequence).

This rearrangement joins TRBV29-1 to TRBJ2-2; D is unclear. CDR1 is SQVTM and CDR2 is ANQGSEA in the germline V gene. V lost 7 bases, J lost 6 bases, and 12 bases lay in between. This CDR3 spans 12 amino acids. In DNA form, the CDR3 reads TGCAGCGGCCATATGGGGTCCGGGGAGCTGTTTTTT. Translating it yields CSGHMGSGELFF.